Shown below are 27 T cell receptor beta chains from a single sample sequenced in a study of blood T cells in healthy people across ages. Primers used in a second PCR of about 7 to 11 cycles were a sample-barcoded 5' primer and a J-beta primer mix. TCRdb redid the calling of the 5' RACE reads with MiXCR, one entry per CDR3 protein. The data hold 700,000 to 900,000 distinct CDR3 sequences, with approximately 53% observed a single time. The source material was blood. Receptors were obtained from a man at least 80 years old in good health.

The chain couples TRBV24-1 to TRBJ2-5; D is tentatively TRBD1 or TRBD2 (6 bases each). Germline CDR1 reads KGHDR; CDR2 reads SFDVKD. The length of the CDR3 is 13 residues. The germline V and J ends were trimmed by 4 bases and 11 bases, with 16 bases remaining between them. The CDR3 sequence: CATSDFGGGGQYF. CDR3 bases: TGTGCCACCAGTGACTTCGGAGGGGGTGGGCAGTACTTC.

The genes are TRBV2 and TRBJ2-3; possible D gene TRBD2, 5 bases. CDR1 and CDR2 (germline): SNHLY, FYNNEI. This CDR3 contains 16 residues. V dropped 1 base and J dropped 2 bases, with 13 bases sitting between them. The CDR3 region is CASSEVASSPTDTQYF. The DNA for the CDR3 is TGTGCCAGCAGTGAAGTCGCTAGCTCCCCCACAGATACGCAGTATTTT.

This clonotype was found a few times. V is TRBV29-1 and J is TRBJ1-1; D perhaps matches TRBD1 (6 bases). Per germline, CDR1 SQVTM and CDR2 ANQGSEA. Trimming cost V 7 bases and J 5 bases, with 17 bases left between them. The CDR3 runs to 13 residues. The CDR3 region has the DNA TGCAGCGCAGAGGGACAAGTTGGGACTGAAGCTTTCTTT. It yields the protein CSAEGQVGTEAFF.

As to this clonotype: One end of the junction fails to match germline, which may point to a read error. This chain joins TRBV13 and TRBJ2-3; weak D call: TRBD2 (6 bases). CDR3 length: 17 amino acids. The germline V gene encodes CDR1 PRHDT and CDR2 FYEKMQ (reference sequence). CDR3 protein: CASSSRRVSTNTDTQYF. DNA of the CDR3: TGTGCTAGCAGCTCTCGGAGGGTGTCTACAAACACAGATACGCAGTATTTT. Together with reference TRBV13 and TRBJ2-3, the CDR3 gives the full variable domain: AAGVIQSPRHLIKEKRETATLKCYPIPRHDTVYWYQQGPGQDPQFLISFYEKMQSDKGSIPDRFSAQQFSDYHSELNMSSLELGDSALYFCASSSRRVSTNTDTQYFGPGTRLTVL.

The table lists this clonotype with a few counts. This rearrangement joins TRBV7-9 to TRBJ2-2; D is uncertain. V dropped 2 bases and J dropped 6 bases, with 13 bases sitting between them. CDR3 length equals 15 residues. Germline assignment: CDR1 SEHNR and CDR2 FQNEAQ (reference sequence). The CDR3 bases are TGTGCCAGCAGCTTACAGATTGGGTACCCCGGGGAGCTGTTTTTT. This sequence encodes CASSLQIGYPGELFF.

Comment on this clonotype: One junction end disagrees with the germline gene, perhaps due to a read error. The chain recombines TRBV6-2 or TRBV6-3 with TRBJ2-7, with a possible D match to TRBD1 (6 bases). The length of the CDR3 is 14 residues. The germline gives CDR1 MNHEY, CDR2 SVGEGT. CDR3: CGSSLQGTSYEQYF. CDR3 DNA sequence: TGTGGCAGCAGTCTCCAGGGGACCTCCTACGAGCAGTACTTC.

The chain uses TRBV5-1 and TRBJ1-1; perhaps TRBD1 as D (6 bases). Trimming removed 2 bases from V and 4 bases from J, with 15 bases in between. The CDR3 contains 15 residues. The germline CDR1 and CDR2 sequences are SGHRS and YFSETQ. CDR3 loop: CASSFVQGLGTEAFF. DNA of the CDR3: TGCGCCAGCAGCTTTGTGCAGGGGTTAGGCACTGAAGCTTTCTTT. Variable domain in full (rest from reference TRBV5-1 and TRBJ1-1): KAGVTQTPRYLIKTRGQQVTLSCSPISGHRSVSWYQQTPGQGLQFLFEYFSETQRNKGNFPGRFSGRQFSNSRSEMNVSTLELGDSALYLCASSFVQGLGTEAFFGQGTRLTVV.

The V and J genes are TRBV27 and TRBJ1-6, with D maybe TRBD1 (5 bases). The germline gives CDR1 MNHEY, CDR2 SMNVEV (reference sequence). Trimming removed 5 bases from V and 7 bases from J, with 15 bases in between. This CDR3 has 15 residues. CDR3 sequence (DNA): TGTGCCAGCAGTCTGGGACGGACGTCGAATTCACCCCTCCACTTT. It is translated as CASSLGRTSNSPLHF.

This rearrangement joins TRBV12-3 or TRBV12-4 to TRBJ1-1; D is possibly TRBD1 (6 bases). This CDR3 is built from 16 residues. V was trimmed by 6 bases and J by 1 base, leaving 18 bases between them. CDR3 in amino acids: CASSPPLDRPNTEAFF. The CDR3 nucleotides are TGTGCCAGCAGCCCACCCCTAGACAGGCCGAACACTGAAGCTTTCTTT.

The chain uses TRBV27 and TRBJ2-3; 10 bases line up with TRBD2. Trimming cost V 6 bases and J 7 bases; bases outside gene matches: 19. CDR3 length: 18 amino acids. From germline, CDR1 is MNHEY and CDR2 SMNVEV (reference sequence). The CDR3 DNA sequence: TGTGCCAGCAGCCTCCGACCCTCAGGAGTACTAGCGGGGTATACGCAGTATTTT. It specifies CASSLRPSGVLAGYTQYF.

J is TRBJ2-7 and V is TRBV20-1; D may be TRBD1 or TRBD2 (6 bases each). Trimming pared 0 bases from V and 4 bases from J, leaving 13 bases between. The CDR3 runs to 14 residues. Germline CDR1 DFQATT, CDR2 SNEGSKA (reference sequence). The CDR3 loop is CSARDGRRGYEQYF. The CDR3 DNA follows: TGCAGTGCTAGAGATGGCCGGAGGGGGTACGAGCAGTACTTC.

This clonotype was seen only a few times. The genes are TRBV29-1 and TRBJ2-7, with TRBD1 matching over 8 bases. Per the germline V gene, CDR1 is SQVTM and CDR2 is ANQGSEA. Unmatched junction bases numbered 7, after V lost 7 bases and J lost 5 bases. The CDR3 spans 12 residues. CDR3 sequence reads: CSARTGMDEQYF. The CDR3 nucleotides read TGCAGCGCTCGGACAGGGATGGACGAGCAGTACTTC.

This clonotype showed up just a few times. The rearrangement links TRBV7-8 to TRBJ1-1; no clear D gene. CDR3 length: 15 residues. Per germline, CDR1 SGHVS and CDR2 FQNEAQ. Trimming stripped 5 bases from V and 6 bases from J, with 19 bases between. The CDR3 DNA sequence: TGTGCCAGCAGCCCGTCCGCGCAACTTGGCGCTGAAGCTTTCTTT. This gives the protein CASSPSAQLGAEAFF.

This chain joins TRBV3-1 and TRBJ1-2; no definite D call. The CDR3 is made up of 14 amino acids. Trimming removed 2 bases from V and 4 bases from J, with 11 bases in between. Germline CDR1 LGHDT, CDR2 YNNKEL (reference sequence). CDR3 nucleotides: TGTGCCAGCAGCCAATTTGGGGAGGCCTATGGCTACACCTTC. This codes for CASSQFGEAYGYTF.

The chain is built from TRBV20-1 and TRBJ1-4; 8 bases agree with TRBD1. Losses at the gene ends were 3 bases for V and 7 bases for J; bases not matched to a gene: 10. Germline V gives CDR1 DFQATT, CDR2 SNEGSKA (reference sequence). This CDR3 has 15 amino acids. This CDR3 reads CSASSTGQVSEKLFF. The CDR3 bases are TGCAGTGCTAGTTCCACGGGACAGGTTAGTGAAAAACTGTTTTTT.

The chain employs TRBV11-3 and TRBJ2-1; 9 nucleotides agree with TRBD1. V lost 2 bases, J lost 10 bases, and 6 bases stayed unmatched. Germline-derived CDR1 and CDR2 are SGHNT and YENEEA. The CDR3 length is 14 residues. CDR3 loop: CASSLTRTGDEQFF. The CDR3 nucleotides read TGTGCCAGCAGCTTAACACGGACAGGGGACGAGCAGTTCTTC. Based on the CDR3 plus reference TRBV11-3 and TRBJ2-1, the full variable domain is EAGVVQSPRYKIIEKKQPVAFWCNPISGHNTLYWYLQNLGQGPELLIRYENEEAVDDSQLPKDRFSAERLKGVDSTLKIQPAELGDSAVYLCASSLTRTGDEQFFGPGTRLTVL.

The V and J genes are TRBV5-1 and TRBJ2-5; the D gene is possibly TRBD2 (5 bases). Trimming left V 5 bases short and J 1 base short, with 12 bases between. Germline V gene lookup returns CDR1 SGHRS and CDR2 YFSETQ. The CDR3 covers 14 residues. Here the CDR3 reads CASSFSAPQETQYF. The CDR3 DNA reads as TGCGCCAGCAGTTTTAGCGCGCCCCAAGAGACCCAGTACTTC.

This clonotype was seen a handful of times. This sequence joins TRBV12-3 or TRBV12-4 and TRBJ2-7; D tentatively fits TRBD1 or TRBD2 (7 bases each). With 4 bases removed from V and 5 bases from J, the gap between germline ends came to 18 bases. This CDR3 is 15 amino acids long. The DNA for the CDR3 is TGTGCCAGCAGTTCCTCCGAGACAGGGAGGGACGAGCAGTACTTC. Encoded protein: CASSSSETGRDEQYF.

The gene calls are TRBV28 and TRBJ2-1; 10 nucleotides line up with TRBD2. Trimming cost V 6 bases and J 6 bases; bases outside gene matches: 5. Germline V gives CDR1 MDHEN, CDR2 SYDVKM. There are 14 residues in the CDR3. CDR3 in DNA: TGTGCCAGCAGACCTAGCGGGAGTGGCAATGAGCAGTTCTTC. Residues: CASRPSGSGNEQFF.

CDR3 protein: CASSLTPLEQYF. CDR3 nucleotide sequence: TGTGCCAGCAGCTTGACACCTCTCGAGCAGTACTTC. The V call is TRBV7-8, the J call TRBJ2-7; D remains ambiguous. The CDR3 runs to 12 residues. Germline V lookup: CDR1 SGHVS, CDR2 FQNEAQ. Deletions cut 3 bases from V and 6 bases from J, with 9 bases between.

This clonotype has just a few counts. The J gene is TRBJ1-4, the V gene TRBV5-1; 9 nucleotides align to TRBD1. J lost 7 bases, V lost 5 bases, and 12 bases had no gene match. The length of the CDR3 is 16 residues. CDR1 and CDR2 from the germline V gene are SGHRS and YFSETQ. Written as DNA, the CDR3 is TGCGCCAGCAGACCTCTTCTCGGACAGGGGACTGAAAAACTGTTTTTT. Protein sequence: CASRPLLGQGTEKLFF.

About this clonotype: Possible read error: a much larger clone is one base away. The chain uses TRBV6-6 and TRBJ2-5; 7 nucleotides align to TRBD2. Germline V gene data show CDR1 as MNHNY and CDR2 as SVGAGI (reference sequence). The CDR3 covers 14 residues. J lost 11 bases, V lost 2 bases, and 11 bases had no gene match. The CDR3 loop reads CASSYTGLGSEQYF. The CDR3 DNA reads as TGTGCCAGCAGTTACACCGGACTAGGCAGTGAGCAGTACTTC.

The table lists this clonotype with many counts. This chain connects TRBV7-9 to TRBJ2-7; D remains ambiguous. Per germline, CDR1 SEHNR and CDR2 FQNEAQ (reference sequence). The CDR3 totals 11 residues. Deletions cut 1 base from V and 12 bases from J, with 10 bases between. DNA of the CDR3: TGTGCCAGCAGCTTAGGAGCTGGGATGTACTTC. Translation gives CASSLGAGMYF.

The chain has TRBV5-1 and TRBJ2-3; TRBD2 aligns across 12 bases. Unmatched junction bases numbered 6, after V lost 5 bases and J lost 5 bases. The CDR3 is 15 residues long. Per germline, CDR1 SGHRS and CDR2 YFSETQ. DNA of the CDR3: TGCGCCAGCAGACCACTAGCGGGAGGTTTAGATACGCAGTATTTT. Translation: CASRPLAGGLDTQYF.

The CDR3 is CASSQAGLFQPQHF. The CDR3 DNA sequence: TGTGCCAGCAGCCAAGCTGGGCTTTTCCAGCCCCAGCATTTT. V gene TRBV3-1 combines with J gene TRBJ1-5; D unresolved. The CDR3 covers 14 residues. Trimming took 1 base from V and 7 from J, leaving 11 bases between them. Germline CDR1 LGHDT, CDR2 YNNKEL (reference sequence). Using reference TRBV3-1 and TRBJ1-5 for the parts outside the CDR3, the full variable domain is DTAVSQTPKYLVTQMGNDKSIKCEQNLGHDTMYWYKQDSKKFLKIMFSYNNKELIINETVPNRFSPKSPDKAHLNLHINSLELGDSAVYFCASSQAGLFQPQHFGDGTRLSIL.

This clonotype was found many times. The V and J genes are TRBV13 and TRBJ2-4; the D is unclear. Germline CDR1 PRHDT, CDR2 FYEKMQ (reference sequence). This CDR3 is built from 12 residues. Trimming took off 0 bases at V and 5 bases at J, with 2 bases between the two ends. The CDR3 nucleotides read TGTGCCAGCAGCTTAGGGGAAAACATTCAGTACTTC. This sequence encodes CASSLGENIQYF.

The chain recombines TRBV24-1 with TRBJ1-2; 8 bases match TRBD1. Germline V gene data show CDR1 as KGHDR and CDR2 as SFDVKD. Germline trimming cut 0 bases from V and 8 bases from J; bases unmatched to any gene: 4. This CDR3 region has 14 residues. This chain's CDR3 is CATSDLGRGRGYTF. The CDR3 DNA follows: TGTGCCACCAGTGATTTGGGCAGGGGGCGCGGCTACACCTTC.